The 25 T cell receptor beta chains given below trace back to one sample, sequenced in a study of technical replicates of blood from a few donors. Sequenced by immunoSEQ multiplex PCR; TCRdb stores in-frame clones only, minus some. The table has roughly 92,000 clones, 85% to 95% seen once; the top ten hold about 0.35%. Specimen: T cells isolated from PBMCs. Receptors originate from a human donor in good health.

This chain uses TRBV7-9 with TRBJ2-7; 10 bases fit TRBD1. V lost 5 bases and J lost 5; bases outside the gene matches: 6. CDR1 is SEHNR, CDR2 FQNEAQ, per germline (reference sequence). The length of the CDR3 is 14 residues. The CDR3 region has the DNA TGTGCCAGCAGCCGGGACAGGGGAGGGAACGAGCAGTACTTC. This translates into CASSRDRGGNEQYF.

V usage is TRBV20-1 and J usage is TRBJ1-1; the match to TRBD1 covers 7 bases. The CDR3 spans 11 residues. V was clipped by 6 bases and J by 9 bases; unmatched bases: 7. CDR1 is DFQATT, CDR2 SNEGSKA, per germline (reference sequence). In nucleotides, the CDR3 is TGCAGTGCCCCAACAGGGGACAAAGCTTTCTTT. This translates into CSAPTGDKAFF.

This sequence joins TRBV19 and TRBJ1-1; 7 nucleotides agree with TRBD1. Germline CDR1 and CDR2: LNHDA and SQIVND (reference sequence). V was clipped by 6 bases and J by 1 base; unmatched bases: 17. CDR3 length equals 18 residues. The CDR3 sequence is CASSNALRQGIGNTEAFF. The CDR3 nucleotides read TGTGCCAGTAGCAACGCCCTCCGACAGGGTATAGGGAACACTGAAGCTTTCTTT.

This chain connects TRBV29-1 to TRBJ1-3, with a possible D match to TRBD1 (6 bases). Germline CDR1 reads SQVTM; CDR2 reads ANQGSEA. The length of the CDR3 is 15 residues. Trimming removed 7 bases at V and 4 bases at J, with 20 bases between. Here the CDR3 reads CSARDTGQPGNTIYF. The CDR3 DNA is TGCAGCGCTCGGGACACTGGTCAACCGGGAAACACCATATATTTT.

This chain joins TRBV9 and TRBJ2-7; 7 nucleotides match TRBD2. With 0 bases clipped from V and 3 bases from J, the junction kept 6 bases outside the gene matches. CDR1 is SGDLS, CDR2 YYNGEE, per germline. The length of the CDR3 is 15 residues. Here the CDR3 DNA reads TGTGCCAGCAGCGTAGGACTAGCTGCTAACTACGAGCAGTACTTC. As protein: CASSVGLAANYEQYF.

This clone was found once. The chain carries TRBV19 and TRBJ2-3; D call uncertain. Trimming left V 6 bases short and J 7 bases short, with 14 bases between. Looked up from germline, CDR1 is LNHDA and CDR2 is SQIVND (reference sequence). This CDR3 is built from 13 residues. This chain's CDR3 is CASSPDIVNTQYF. CDR3 in DNA: TGTGCCAGTAGCCCCGATATAGTGAATACGCAGTATTTT.

This chain joins TRBV5-6 and TRBJ2-7, with TRBD1 identical over 11 bases. This CDR3 has 15 amino acids. Germline CDR1 SGHDT, CDR2 YYEEEE. J lost 0 bases, V lost 6 bases, and 5 bases had no gene match. The CDR3 DNA is TGTGCCAGCAATAGGGACAGGGGGTTCTCCTACGAGCAGTACTTC. Its translation is CASNRDRGFSYEQYF.

The genes are TRBV18 and TRBJ1-2, with a tentative D call TRBD1 (6 bases). The CDR3 is 14 amino acids. The V gene lost 2 bases and the J gene lost 5 bases, with 12 bases spanning the gap. Looked up from germline, CDR1 is KGHSH and CDR2 is LQKENI. Written as DNA, the CDR3 is TGTGCCAGCTCACCAAGCGGGACACCTTATGGCTACACCTTC. Its translation is CASSPSGTPYGYTF.

As DNA, the CDR3 is TGCGCCAGCAGCTTGTTAGCGACAGGGGGCATTAGCTACGAGCAGTACTTC. It codes for CASSLLATGGISYEQYF. This chain connects TRBV5-1 to TRBJ2-7, with 10 bases that match TRBD1. The germline CDR1 and CDR2 sequences are SGHRS and YFSETQ. V dropped 1 base and J dropped 3; count of bases not matched to a gene: 10. The CDR3 length is 17 residues.

The V gene is TRBV10-3, the J gene TRBJ2-2; D unresolved. V lost 3 bases and J lost 6, with 5 bases in between. The CDR3 has 12 amino acids. Per the germline V gene, CDR1 is ENHRY and CDR2 is SYGVKD. The CDR3 loop reads CAISDNAGELFF. CDR3 coding DNA: TGTGCCATCAGTGATAATGCCGGGGAGCTGTTTTTT.

CDR3 nucleotides: TGTGCCAGCAGCTCCTGGACAGGGAGGGGGACTGAAGCTTTCTTT. This translates into CASSSWTGRGTEAFF. The V and J genes are TRBV7-2 and TRBJ1-1, with 8 bases identical to TRBD1. V shed 4 bases and J 5 bases; nucleotides not matched to a gene: 9. The CDR3 is 15 amino acids. From germline, CDR1 is SGHTA and CDR2 FQGNSA.

V gene TRBV4-1 combines with J gene TRBJ2-3; 11 bases agree with TRBD2. Germline-derived CDR1 and CDR2 are MGHRA and YSYEKL. The V segment lost 8 bases and the J segment 2 bases; nucleotides outside the gene matches: 6. The CDR3 is made up of 15 amino acids. The CDR3 here is CASRTSGSYTDTQYF. The CDR3 DNA follows: TGCGCCAGCCGCACTAGCGGGAGCTACACAGATACGCAGTATTTT.

V is TRBV10-3 and J is TRBJ2-1; the D gene is possibly TRBD1 (6 bases). The CDR3 length is 14 residues. Germline CDR1 reads ENHRY; CDR2 reads SYGVKD. V lost 5 bases, J lost 6 bases, and 14 bases lay in between. The DNA of the CDR3 is TGTGCCATCAGTACAGGGTTTTCCGGCAATGAGCAGTTCTTC. Its translation is CAISTGFSGNEQFF.

The rearrangement links TRBV5-6 to TRBJ2-7; perhaps TRBD2 as D (5 bases). The germline V gene has CDR1 SGHDT and CDR2 YYEEEE. The ends were cut back, 2 bases at V and 2 bases at J, with 14 bases in the middle. This CDR3 comprises 15 residues. As DNA, the CDR3 is TGTGCCAGCAGCTTCAATTTGGAGAGGGCCTACGAGCAGTACTTC. As protein: CASSFNLERAYEQYF.

The gene calls are TRBV9 and TRBJ2-7; perhaps TRBD2 as D (6 bases). V was trimmed by 3 bases and J by 1 base, leaving 11 bases between them. Per germline, CDR1 SGDLS and CDR2 YYNGEE. This CDR3 has 14 residues. CDR3 region: CASSGPGTSYEQYF. The DNA for the CDR3 is TGTGCCAGCAGCGGTCCGGGGACTTCCTACGAGCAGTACTTC.

J is TRBJ2-1 and V is TRBV10-1; possible D gene TRBD2, 6 bases. Germline lookup yields CDR1 WNHNN and CDR2 SYGVQD (reference sequence). The V and J ends lost 7 bases and 5 bases respectively, with 15 bases between them. This CDR3 comprises 14 residues. CDR3 residues: CASNTGEANNEQFF. CDR3 coding DNA: TGCGCCAGCAATACGGGAGAAGCAAACAATGAGCAGTTCTTC.

The V call is TRBV29-1, the J call TRBJ1-1; perhaps TRBD1 as D (6 bases). V was pared by 6 bases and J by 10 bases, with 12 bases between. The germline CDR1 and CDR2 sequences are SQVTM and ANQGSEA. The CDR3 has 10 residues. The CDR3 region has the DNA TGCAGCGTCAACAGGGAGGGAGCTTTCTTT. As protein: CSVNREGAFF. Full variable domain (rest looked up from reference TRBV29-1 and TRBJ1-1): SAVISQKPSRDICQRGTSLTIQCQVDSQVTMMFWYRQQPGQSLTLIATANQGSEATYESGFVIDKFPISRPNLTFSTLTVSNMSPEDSSIYLCSVNREGAFFGQGTRLTVV.

A single count supports this clone. The chain links TRBV4-1 to TRBJ2-3; the match to TRBD2 covers 10 bases. Germline CDR1 reads MGHRA; CDR2 reads YSYEKL. V lost 0 bases, J lost 0 bases, and 9 bases stayed unmatched. The length of the CDR3 is 19 residues. CDR3 region: CASSQDLAGDPKSTDTQYF. Here the CDR3 DNA reads TGCGCCAGCAGCCAAGATCTAGCGGGAGACCCCAAGAGCACAGATACGCAGTATTTT.

Note on this clone: Germline is not matched at one junction end, which may reflect a read error. This chain connects TRBV7-7 to TRBJ2-1; 8 bases match TRBD2. Germline V gene lookup returns CDR1 SSHAT and CDR2 FNYEAQ (reference sequence). CDR3 length: 17 residues. The CDR3 here is CASSLRWVSGGYNEQFF. The CDR3 nucleotides are TGTGCTAGCAGCTTAAGGTGGGTGTCGGGAGGGTACAATGAGCAGTTCTTC.

The V call is TRBV6-5, the J call TRBJ2-2; TRBD2 matches 7 bases. The CDR3 has 12 residues. The germline gives CDR1 MNHEY, CDR2 SVGAGI. The V segment lost 5 bases and the J segment 9 bases; nucleotides outside the gene matches: 3. The CDR3 loop is CASSRDYRELFF. CDR3 nucleotide sequence: TGTGCCAGCAGTCGGGACTACCGGGAGCTGTTTTTT.

The gene calls are TRBV6-6 and TRBJ2-1, with TRBD2 matching 8 bases. Trimming cost V 2 bases and J 0 bases; bases outside gene matches: 3. The CDR3 is 16 residues long. Germline values: CDR1 MNHNY, CDR2 SVGAGI (reference sequence). The CDR3 DNA reads as TGTGCCAGCAGTTACCTCAGCGGGAGCTCCTACAATGAGCAGTTCTTC. Its translation: CASSYLSGSSYNEQFF.

CDR3 sequence reads: CASSPGTGTVTDTQYF. In nucleotides, the CDR3 is TGTGCCAGCAGCCCTGGGACCGGGACTGTCACAGATACGCAGTATTTT. This chain links TRBV5-5 with TRBJ2-3; TRBD2 might be the D (6 bases). The V end was cut by 4 bases, the J end by 2 bases, with 17 bases between. Germline CDR1 reads SGHKS; CDR2 reads YYEKEE (reference sequence). The CDR3 loop spans 16 amino acids.

The chain joins TRBV7-9 to TRBJ1-4; D is undetermined. Germline lookup yields CDR1 SEHNR and CDR2 FQNEAQ (reference sequence). The CDR3 has 14 amino acids. V was clipped by 1 base and J by 0 bases, with 3 bases between them. The CDR3 protein is CASSLVTTNEKLFF. The CDR3 DNA sequence: TGTGCCAGCAGCTTAGTAACAACTAATGAAAAACTGTTTTTT.

This clone was counted once. This rearrangement joins TRBV30 to TRBJ1-3; the match to TRBD1 covers 7 bases. The CDR3 runs to 16 residues. Germline CDR1 reads GTSNPN; CDR2 reads SVGIG (reference sequence). V gave up 3 bases and J gave up 2 bases; unmatched junction bases: 10. Here the CDR3 DNA reads TGTGCCTGGAGCGCCTGGGGGACAGAGGCTGGAAACACCATATATTTT. Translation: CAWSAWGTEAGNTIYF.

The chain is built from TRBV5-1 and TRBJ2-1; TRBD1 agrees at 8 bases. The J segment lost 7 bases and the V segment lost 4 bases, leaving 7 bases of the junction unmatched. Looked up from germline, CDR1 is SGHRS and CDR2 is YFSETQ. This CDR3 is 14 amino acids long. The CDR3 DNA reads TGCGCCAGCAGCCCCAGGACAGGGAAAAATGAGCAGTTCTTC. This encodes CASSPRTGKNEQFF. Combining the CDR3 with reference TRBV5-1 and TRBJ2-1 gives the whole variable domain KAGVTQTPRYLIKTRGQQVTLSCSPISGHRSVSWYQQTPGQGLQFLFEYFSETQRNKGNFPGRFSGRQFSNSRSEMNVSTLELGDSALYLCASSPRTGKNEQFFGPGTRLTVL.